Shown below are 17 T cell receptor beta chains from a single sample sequenced in a study of T cells in women clearing cervical HPV infection. Only in-frame clones appear in the TCRdb table, and some are missing; sequencing was by immunoSEQ multiplex PCR. The table for this sample gives some 39,000 clones. Sequencing was carried out using blood buffy coat. These receptors were collected from a woman between 18 and 70 years old with a cervical HPV16 infection that either progressed to CIN3+ or cleared (not recorded which).

A remark on this clone: The read gets to within 3 residues of the CDR3 end, and the germline J gene fills in the rest. V is TRBV7-6 and J is TRBJ2-3; D gene unclear. This CDR3 has 14 residues. Trimming left V 5 bases short and J 4 bases short, with 13 bases between. The germline V gene has CDR1 SGHVS and CDR2 FNYEAQ. The CDR3 reads CASSPTINADTQYF. The CDR3 bases that were read are TGTGCCAGCAGCCCAACTATAAACGCAGATACG. Based on the CDR3 plus reference TRBV7-6 and TRBJ2-3, the full variable domain is GAGVSQSPRYKVTKRGQDVALRCDPISGHVSLYWYRQALGQGPEFLTYFNYEAQQDKSGLPNDRFSAERPEGSISTLTIQRTEQRDSAMYRCASSPTINADTQYFGPGTRLTVL.

As for this clone: The DNA ends 3 residues before the CDR3 does, and the rest of the CDR3 is filled in from the germline J gene. The chain has TRBV10-3 and TRBJ1-6, with D tentatively TRBD1 (5 bases). V was clipped by 1 base and J by 8 bases, with 15 bases between them. Germline CDR1 reads ENHRY; CDR2 reads SYGVKD. There are 16 residues in the CDR3. The CDR3 protein is CAISEFGGLRDSPLHF. CDR3 DNA (partial): TGTGCCATCAGTGAGTTCGGGGGACTGCGGGATTCACCC.

As for this clone: The read ends 3 residues shy of where the CDR3 ends; the end is completed using the germline J gene. The V call is TRBV11-2, the J call TRBJ2-1; 13 bases match TRBD2. The CDR3 is 15 residues long. The junction had 5 bases not matched to a gene; V was cut back by 9 bases and J by 3 bases. CDR1 is SGHAT, CDR2 FQNNGV, per germline. This chain's CDR3 is CASSTSGGFYNEQFF. The sequenced CDR3 bases are TGTGCCAGTTCGACTAGCGGGGGGTTCTACAATGAG.

Concerning this clone: The CDR3 end falls 3 residues outside the read, so it is completed with the germline J gene. The chain joins TRBV5-6 to TRBJ2-1; D ambiguous. Germline CDR1 and CDR2: SGHDT and YYEEEE. The ends were cut back, 5 bases at V and 2 bases at J, with 14 bases in the middle. CDR3 length: 15 amino acids. CDR3 bases read: TGTGCCAGCAGGTCGCGGCCCGTCCCCTACAATGAG. Translation: CASRSRPVPYNE. The whole CDR3 protein is CASRSRPVPYNEQFF.

As concerns this clone: The read halts 3 residues ahead of the CDR3 end, with the missing end drawn from the germline J gene. The chain couples TRBV19 to TRBJ2-3; 12 nucleotides match TRBD2. This CDR3 spans 16 amino acids. Germline V lookup: CDR1 LNHDA, CDR2 SQIVND (reference sequence). CDR3 loop: CASSIGLAGFRETQYF. The part of the CDR3 DNA that was read is TGTGCCAGTAGCATCGGACTAGCGGGATTTCGGGAGACG.

The CDR3 is CSVEKGQGVSYTF. The sequenced part of the CDR3 DNA is TGCAGCGTTGAGAAGGGACAGGGTGTTAGC. The chain links TRBV29-1 to TRBJ1-2; 9 bases are a match to TRBD1. Read data end 3 residues before the CDR3 end; the end is taken from the germline J gene. The CDR3 length is 13 residues. The V gene's germline CDR1 is SQVTM and CDR2 ANQGSEA.

A word on this clone: The sequenced fragment ends 3 residues before the CDR3 boundary, so the rest is inferred from the germline J gene. The V gene is TRBV5-4, the J gene TRBJ2-7; a possible D gene is TRBD1 (6 bases). Germline CDR1 is SGHNT and CDR2 is YYREEE (reference sequence). V lost 9 bases and J 0 bases, leaving 19 bases between the germline ends. CDR3 length equals 15 residues. CDR3 in amino acids: CATTRGGGSSYEQYF. The CDR3 DNA, read in part, is TGTGCCACCACCCGCGGTGGGGGCAGCTCCTACGAG. The entire variable domain, with the rest obtained from reference TRBV5-4 and TRBJ2-7, is as follows: ETGVTQSPTHLIKTRGQQVTLRCSSQSGHNTVSWYQQALGQGPQFIFQYYREEENGRGNFPPRFSGLQFPNYSSELNVNALELDDSALYLCATTRGGGSSYEQYFGPGTRLTVT.

Note on this clone: Read sequence stops 3 residues before the CDR3 end, and the germline J gene provides the missing end. The rearrangement joins TRBV5-6 to TRBJ1-2; D ambiguous. From germline, CDR1 is SGHDT and CDR2 YYEEEE. The CDR3 sequence is 13 residues long. Trimming left V 7 bases short and J 2 bases short, with 12 bases between. The covered CDR3 bases are TGTGCCAGCCGCCCGGACTTCAACTATGGC. This translates into CASRPDFNYG. The CDR3 as a whole reads CASRPDFNYGYTF.

A word on this clone: The read terminates 3 residues before the CDR3 end, so the remaining end is supplied by the germline J gene. This chain joins TRBV7-6 and TRBJ1-4; possible D gene TRBD1, 6 bases. The CDR3 is 16 residues long. Germline V gene lookup returns CDR1 SGHVS and CDR2 FNYEAQ. Trimming pared 1 base from V and 7 bases from J, leaving 16 bases between. CDR3 DNA (partial): TGTGCCAGCAGCTTAGGAACAGGGATCTTAGGTGAAAAA. This translates into CASSLGTGILGEK. The complete CDR3 protein is CASSLGTGILGEKLFF. Based on the CDR3 plus reference TRBV7-6 and TRBJ1-4, the full variable domain is GAGVSQSPRYKVTKRGQDVALRCDPISGHVSLYWYRQALGQGPEFLTYFNYEAQQDKSGLPNDRFSAERPEGSISTLTIQRTEQRDSAMYRCASSLGTGILGEKLFFGSGTQLSVL.

Remarks on this clone: The observed sequence ends 3 residues before the CDR3 terminus, with the missing tail filled in from the germline J gene. This sequence joins TRBV6-1 and TRBJ2-2, with TRBD1 matching over 7 bases. Germline V CDR1 and CDR2: MNHNS, SASEGT. The CDR3 length is 16 residues. The CDR3 is CASSEVGGATNEKLFF. CDR3 DNA, as far as it was read: TGTGCCAGCAGTGAAGTAGGGGGCGCGACTAATGAAAAG.

Notes on this clone: The missing CDR3 end, 3 residues past where the read stops, is filled in from the germline J gene. The chain joins TRBV19 to TRBJ2-7; D may be TRBD2 (6 bases). CDR1 is LNHDA and CDR2 is SQIVND in the germline V gene (reference sequence). The CDR3 covers 14 residues. Trimming took off 7 bases at V and 2 bases at J, with 15 bases between the two ends. The CDR3 spells CASTDSGGTYEQYF. Partial CDR3 DNA: TGTGCCAGTACTGACAGTGGAGGGACCTACGAG.

With respect to this clone: The observed sequence ends 3 residues before the CDR3 terminus, with the missing tail filled in from the germline J gene. The chain has TRBV2 and TRBJ2-4; 9 bases map to TRBD1. The CDR3 runs 12 residues. Germline V lookup: CDR1 SNHLY, CDR2 FYNNEI. The CDR3 bases that were read are TGTGCCAGCAGGGGACAGGGAAGTGGT. Translated: CASRGQGSG. The entire CDR3 protein is CASRGQGSGQYF.

The sequenced CDR3 bases are TGCGCCAGCTTTGTGAGGCGACACAACTCCTACGAG. Translated: CASFVRRHNSYE. The entire CDR3 reads CASFVRRHNSYEQYF. This rearrangement joins TRBV10-1 to TRBJ2-7; D is unresolved. Read coverage stops 3 residues before the CDR3 terminus; the germline J gene supplies the remainder. Germline V gene sequence: CDR1 WNHNN, CDR2 SYGVQD (reference sequence). The CDR3 runs 15 residues. Trimming removed 8 bases at V and 0 bases at J, with 17 bases between.

Concerning this clone: Read data end 3 residues before the CDR3 end; the end is taken from the germline J gene. V gene TRBV19 combines with J gene TRBJ1-2, with D maybe TRBD1 (5 bases). The CDR3 covers 14 residues. Per germline, CDR1 LNHDA and CDR2 SQIVND (reference sequence). The part of the CDR3 DNA that was read is TGTGCCAGTAGAAGGGGTTCGTCCTACAATGAC. This translates into CASRRGSSYND. The complete CDR3 reads CASRRGSSYNDYTF.

Remarks on this clone: The read finishes 3 residues shy of the CDR3 end, and the germline J gene is used to complete it. This chain connects TRBV19 to TRBJ2-3; D may be TRBD1 (7 bases). The CDR3 has 16 amino acids. CDR1 LNHDA and CDR2 SQIVND come from the germline V gene (reference sequence). CDR3 DNA (partial): TGTGCCAGCAATGGGGCCAGGGGGGTTAGCAATCAGCCG. Its protein product is CASNGARGVSNQP. The entire CDR3 reads CASNGARGVSNQPQYF.

Points on this clone: The missing CDR3 end, 3 residues past where the read stops, is filled in from the germline J gene. The gene calls are TRBV20-1 and TRBJ2-6; TRBD1 is a possible D gene (5 bases). V was cut by 5 bases and J by 2 bases, with 13 bases left in between. The CDR3 has 15 residues. Germline V gene lookup returns CDR1 DFQATT and CDR2 SNEGSKA (reference sequence). Incomplete CDR3 DNA: TGCAGTGCTTCACCAAGACAGACTGGGGCCAACGTC. It encodes CSASPRQTGANV. The CDR3 in full is CSASPRQTGANVLTF.

Of note for this clone: The read terminates 3 residues ahead of where the CDR3 ends, so the germline J gene completes it. The chain employs TRBV4-2 and TRBJ2-5; perhaps TRBD2 as D (7 bases). Germline V lookup: CDR1 LGHNA, CDR2 YNFKEQ. CDR3 length: 16 residues. Trimming took 4 bases from V and 2 from J, leaving 17 bases between them. The CDR3: CASSLGGGWVQETQYF. The sequenced CDR3 bases are TGTGCCAGCAGCCTAGGGGGGGGATGGGTACAAGAGACC.